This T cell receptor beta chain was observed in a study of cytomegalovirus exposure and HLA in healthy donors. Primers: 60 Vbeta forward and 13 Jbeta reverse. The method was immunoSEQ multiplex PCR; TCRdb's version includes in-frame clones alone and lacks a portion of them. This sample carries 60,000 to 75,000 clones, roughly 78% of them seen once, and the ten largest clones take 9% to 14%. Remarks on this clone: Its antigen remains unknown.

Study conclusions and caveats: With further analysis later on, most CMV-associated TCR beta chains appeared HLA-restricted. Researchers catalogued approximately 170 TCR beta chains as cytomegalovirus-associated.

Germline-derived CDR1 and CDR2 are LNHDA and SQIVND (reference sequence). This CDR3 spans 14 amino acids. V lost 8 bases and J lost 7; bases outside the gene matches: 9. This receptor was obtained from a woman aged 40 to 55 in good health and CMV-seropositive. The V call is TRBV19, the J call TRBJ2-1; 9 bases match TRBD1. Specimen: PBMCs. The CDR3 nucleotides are TGTGCCAGTCGGAGGGACAGGGATGATAATGAGCAGTTCTTC. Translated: CASRRDRDDNEQFF. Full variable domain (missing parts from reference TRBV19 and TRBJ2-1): DGGITQSPKYLFRKEGQNVTLSCEQNLNHDAMYWYRQDPGQGLRLIYYSQIVNDFQKGDIAEGYSVSREKKESFPLTVTSAQKNPTAFYLCASRRDRDDNEQFFGPGTRLTVL.